Listed here are 20 T cell receptor beta chains from one sample, sequenced in a study of T cell responses to AZD1222 COVID-19 vaccine. The data were produced by immunoSEQ multiplex PCR, yet TCRdb's version contains in-frame clones alone and is incomplete. The sample has over 110,000 clones, approximately 90% seen once. The sequences come from peripheral blood, collected on day 0 of AZD1222 vaccination. These receptors all come from an adult in good health.

This clone was recorded a few times. The chain combines TRBV7-6 with TRBJ1-5; possible D gene TRBD1, 6 bases. CDR3 length equals 16 residues. Germline V gene lookup returns CDR1 SGHVS and CDR2 FNYEAQ. V was clipped by 5 bases and J by 2 bases, with 16 bases between them. CDR3 protein: CASSPGRAGGNQPQHF. CDR3 DNA sequence: TGTGCCAGCAGCCCCGGACGGGCAGGGGGCAATCAGCCCCAGCATTTT.

The J gene is TRBJ2-3, the V gene TRBV5-1; D unresolved. V lost 0 bases to trimming and J lost 2 bases, with 7 bases between them. The CDR3 spans 14 residues. Germline CDR1 reads SGHRS; CDR2 reads YFSETQ. The CDR3 coding sequence is TGCGCCAGCAGCTTGGAGACAAACACAGATACGCAGTATTTT. Residues: CASSLETNTDTQYF.

The rearrangement joins TRBV5-5 to TRBJ1-2, with D possibly being TRBD1 (6 bases). The CDR3 totals 15 residues. V lost 4 bases to trimming and J lost 5 bases, with 18 bases between them. Germline lookup yields CDR1 SGHKS and CDR2 YYEKEE (reference sequence). Here the CDR3 reads CASSQGTPGKYGYTF. DNA for the CDR3: TGTGCCAGCAGCCAGGGGACGCCCGGAAAGTATGGCTACACCTTC.

The chain couples TRBV9 to TRBJ1-3; D not resolved. V was pared by 7 bases and J by 4 bases, with 3 bases between. The CDR3 consists of 10 residues. Germline V gene sequence: CDR1 SGDLS, CDR2 YYNGEE. CDR3 bases: TGTGCCAGCGGAGGAAACACCATATATTTT. Protein sequence: CASGGNTIYF.

V gene TRBV18 combines with J gene TRBJ1-2; the D gene is possibly TRBD1 (5 bases). The CDR3 loop spans 16 amino acids. The V end was cut by 3 bases, the J end by 4 bases, with 18 bases between. Germline CDR1 and CDR2: KGHSH and LQKENI. The CDR3 nucleotides read TGTGCCAGCTCACCCCAAGACAGTCCCGGCGCCTATGGCTACACCTTC. As protein: CASSPQDSPGAYGYTF.

The chain has TRBV6-6 and TRBJ1-6, with D maybe TRBD1 (5 bases). Trimming left V 2 bases short and J 9 bases short, with 8 bases between. The CDR3 is 13 amino acids. Germline CDR1 reads MNHNY; CDR2 reads SVGAGI (reference sequence). The DNA of the CDR3 is TGTGCCAGCAGTTACGGGAGGGGTTCACCCCTCCACTTT. Protein sequence: CASSYGRGSPLHF.

This clone was counted only a few times. The chain employs TRBV5-1 and TRBJ2-7; D gene ambiguous. The CDR3 contains 15 residues. Per the germline V gene, CDR1 is SGHRS and CDR2 is YFSETQ. V dropped 0 bases and J dropped 2 bases, with 12 bases sitting between them. The CDR3 spells CASSLAEISTYEQYF. CDR3 coding DNA: TGCGCCAGCAGCTTGGCAGAGATCTCAACCTACGAGCAGTACTTC.

This rearrangement joins TRBV5-4 to TRBJ2-2; D may be TRBD2 (5 bases). The CDR3 loop spans 13 amino acids. CDR1 and CDR2 (germline): SGHNT, YYREEE (reference sequence). V lost 4 bases to trimming and J lost 3 bases, with 7 bases between them. The CDR3 DNA reads as TGTGCCAGCAGCGGACTGTACACCGGGGAGCTGTTTTTT. Protein: CASSGLYTGELFF.

The rearrangement uses TRBV5-1 and TRBJ2-3, with D possibly TRBD2 on 7 matching bases. Trimming removed 2 bases at V and 1 base at J, with 11 bases between. The CDR3 extends over 15 amino acids. Germline V lookup: CDR1 SGHRS, CDR2 YFSETQ. The CDR3, as DNA: TGCGCCAGCAGCTTAGGCGGGGGCGGCACAGATACGCAGTATTTT. Translated, it gives CASSLGGGGTDTQYF.

This sequence joins TRBV24-1 and TRBJ1-2; D might be TRBD1 (5 bases). The germline V gene has CDR1 KGHDR and CDR2 SFDVKD. The V and J ends lost 5 bases and 0 bases respectively, with 21 bases between them. This CDR3 is built from 18 residues. Here the CDR3 reads CATSGIMMGRGANYGYTF. The DNA for the CDR3 is TGTGCCACCAGTGGTATCATGATGGGGCGCGGAGCTAACTATGGCTACACCTTC.

The rearrangement links TRBV19 to TRBJ1-1; 7 bases match TRBD1. This CDR3 comprises 13 residues. The V gene's germline CDR1 is LNHDA and CDR2 SQIVND (reference sequence). Trimming took 6 bases from V and 2 from J; bases not matched to a gene: 3. Here the CDR3 reads CASRDRINTEAFF. The DNA of the CDR3 is TGTGCCAGTAGGGACAGGATAAACACTGAAGCTTTCTTT.

V and J are TRBV5-5 and TRBJ2-3; 7 nucleotides align to TRBD2. V lost 0 bases and J lost 5; bases outside the gene matches: 3. The CDR3 has 14 residues. Germline loops: CDR1 SGHKS, CDR2 YYEKEE (reference sequence). The CDR3 bases are TGTGCCAGCAGCTTGGGGACTAGTCAAGATACGCAGTATTTT. It translates to CASSLGTSQDTQYF.

This clone was picked up one time. The rearrangement links TRBV21-1 to TRBJ1-2. TRBV21-1 is flagged as a pseudogene. The CDR3 is 16 residues long. CDR3 in amino acids: CASTSAANLPNYGYTF. The CDR3, as DNA: TGTGCCAGCACCTCGGCCGCAAATCTGCCTAACTATGGCTACACCTTC.

This chain connects TRBV28 to TRBJ1-4; no clear D gene. V dropped 10 bases and J dropped 0 bases, with 9 bases sitting between them. The germline gives CDR1 MDHEN, CDR2 SYDVKM. The length of the CDR3 is 13 residues. The CDR3 sequence: CAIQPSTNEKLFF. CDR3 nucleotide sequence: TGTGCCATCCAACCCTCAACTAATGAAAAACTGTTTTTT.

The rearrangement uses TRBV19 and TRBJ1-5; D is undetermined. The CDR3 is 13 amino acids. Germline V gives CDR1 LNHDA, CDR2 SQIVND (reference sequence). The V and J ends lost 5 bases and 7 bases respectively, with 12 bases between them. The CDR3 loop reads CASSGLLGQPQHF. Written as DNA, the CDR3 is TGTGCCAGTAGTGGCCTCCTAGGACAGCCCCAGCATTTT. Looking up the rest from reference TRBV19 and TRBJ1-5 gives the full variable domain: DGGITQSPKYLFRKEGQNVTLSCEQNLNHDAMYWYRQDPGQGLRLIYYSQIVNDFQKGDIAEGYSVSREKKESFPLTVTSAQKNPTAFYLCASSGLLGQPQHFGDGTRLSIL.

The chain recombines TRBV6-5 with TRBJ1-2, with D hard to call. The CDR3 loop spans 14 amino acids. Trimming removed 8 bases from V and 4 bases from J, with 17 bases in between. Germline CDR1 MNHEY, CDR2 SVGAGI. CDR3 sequence: CASLSAGPFYGYTF. The DNA for the CDR3 is TGTGCCAGCCTGAGTGCAGGACCTTTCTATGGCTACACCTTC.

The V gene is TRBV2, the J gene TRBJ2-7; perhaps TRBD2 as D (6 bases). Trimming shortened V by 5 bases and J by 6 bases, and 8 bases separated the two germline ends. CDR1 and CDR2 (germline): SNHLY, FYNNEI. CDR3 length: 11 amino acids. The CDR3 DNA follows: TGTGCCAGCAGTTTGGGGGGCGAGCAGTACTTC. Translation: CASSLGGEQYF.

This sequence joins TRBV29-1 and TRBJ1-1, with 7 bases lining up with TRBD1. The ends lost 1 base at V and 4 bases at J; junction bases unmatched: 6. CDR1 SQVTM and CDR2 ANQGSEA come from the germline V gene. CDR3 size: 14 residues. Here the CDR3 DNA reads TGCAGCGTTGAAGTGGCAGGACAGGTCACTGAAGCTTTCTTT. It specifies CSVEVAGQVTEAFF.

V is TRBV27 and J is TRBJ1-2; 7 bases are shared with TRBD1. The junction had 15 bases not matched to a gene; V was cut back by 1 base and J by 1 base. The CDR3 covers 19 residues. CDR1 is MNHEY and CDR2 is SMNVEV in the germline V gene (reference sequence). In DNA, the CDR3 is TGTGCCAGCAGTTTATATAGACAGGGCCTCAACCGATATAACTATGGCTACACCTTC. This translates into CASSLYRQGLNRYNYGYTF.

This chain connects TRBV5-4 to TRBJ1-2; D remains unclear. Trimming shortened V by 3 bases and J by 4 bases, and 10 bases separated the two germline ends. CDR3 length: 13 amino acids. Germline assignment: CDR1 SGHNT and CDR2 YYREEE (reference sequence). CDR3 nucleotides: TGTGCCAGCAGCTCTAAAATAGGCTATGGCTACACCTTC. Protein product: CASSSKIGYGYTF.